This T cell receptor (beta chain) is from a study of T cell responses to AZD1222 COVID-19 vaccine. Overall study findings and caveats: Once two AZD1222 doses were given, Spike-specific TCR breadth and depth went up. Researchers took repertoire samples only after the peak T cell response had come. There were vaccine-associated CD4 TCRs across spike, dominant at 160-218 and 743-854. Females made up more of the donors, who were largely white British, and clonal diversity may have come out too low.

Remarks on this clone: The antigen remains unidentified.

Sequencing was performed with immunoSEQ multiplex PCR; in TCRdb, only in-frame clones are kept and a portion is missing. Counted here are tens of thousands of clones, approximately 86% occurring once; the ten biggest clones make up roughly 5%. This CDR3 has 13 residues. The germline CDR1 and CDR2 sequences are SGHAT and FQDESV (reference sequence). V was clipped by 4 bases and J by 4 bases, with 10 bases between them. The receptor was isolated from an adult in good health. This rearrangement joins TRBV11-1 to TRBJ1-1; D remains unclear. This specimen consisted of peripheral blood, obtained on day 0 of MenACWY control vaccination. CDR3 amino acids: CASSSIEGTEAFF. The CDR3, as DNA: TGTGCCAGCAGCTCGATCGAGGGCACTGAAGCTTTCTTT.